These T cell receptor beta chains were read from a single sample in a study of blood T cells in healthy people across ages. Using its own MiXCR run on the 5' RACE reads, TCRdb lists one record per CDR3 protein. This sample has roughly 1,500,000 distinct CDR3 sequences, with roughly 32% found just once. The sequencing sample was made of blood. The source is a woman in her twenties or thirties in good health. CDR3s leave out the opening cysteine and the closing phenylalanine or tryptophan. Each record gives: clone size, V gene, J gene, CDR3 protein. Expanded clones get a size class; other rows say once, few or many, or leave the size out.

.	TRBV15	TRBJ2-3	VTSRVSGTDFTDTQY
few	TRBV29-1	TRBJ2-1	RVDGTFSYNEQF
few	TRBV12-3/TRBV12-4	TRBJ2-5	ASSRFRDRVGETQY
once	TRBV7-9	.	ASSSSAAYEQY
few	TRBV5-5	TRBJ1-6	ASSPTDSPLH
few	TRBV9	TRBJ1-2	ASSVPGQGVRGYT
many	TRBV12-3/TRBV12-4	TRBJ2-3	ASSLAGAITDTQY
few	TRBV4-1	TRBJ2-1	VSSQLPQGYNEQF
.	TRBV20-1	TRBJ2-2	SARNSGRTGELF
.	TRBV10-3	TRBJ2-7	AISESGGQGNHEQY